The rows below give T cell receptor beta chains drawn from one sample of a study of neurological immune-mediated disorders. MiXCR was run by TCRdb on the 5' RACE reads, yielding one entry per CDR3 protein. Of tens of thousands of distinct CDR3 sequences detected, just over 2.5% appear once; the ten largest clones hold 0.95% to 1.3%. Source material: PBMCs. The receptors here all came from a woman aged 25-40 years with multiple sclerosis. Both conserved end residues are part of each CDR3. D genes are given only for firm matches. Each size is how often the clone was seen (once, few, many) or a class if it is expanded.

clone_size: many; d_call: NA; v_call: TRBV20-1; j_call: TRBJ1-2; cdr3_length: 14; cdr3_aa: CSASLRVGREGYTF; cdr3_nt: TGCAGTGCTAGTTTACGGGTAGGCCGGGAGGGCTACACCTTC
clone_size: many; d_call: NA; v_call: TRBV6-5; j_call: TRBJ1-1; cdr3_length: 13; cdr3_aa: CASKSGRITEAFF; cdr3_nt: TGTGCCAGCAAGTCGGGAAGGATTACTGAAGCTTTCTTT
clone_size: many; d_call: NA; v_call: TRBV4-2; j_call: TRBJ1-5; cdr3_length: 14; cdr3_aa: CASSEAGEAKTQHF; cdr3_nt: TGTGCCAGCAGCGAAGCGGGAGAAGCAAAAACCCAGCATTTT
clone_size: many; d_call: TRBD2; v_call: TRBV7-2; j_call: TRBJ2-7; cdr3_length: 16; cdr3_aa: CASSSSLAGGPREQYF; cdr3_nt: TGTGCCAGCAGCTCTTCTCTAGCGGGAGGGCCCAGGGAGCAGTACTTC
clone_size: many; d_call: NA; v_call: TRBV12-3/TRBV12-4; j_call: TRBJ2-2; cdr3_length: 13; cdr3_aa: CASSLWATGELFF; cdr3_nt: TGTGCCAGCAGTTTATGGGCTACCGGGGAGCTGTTTTTT
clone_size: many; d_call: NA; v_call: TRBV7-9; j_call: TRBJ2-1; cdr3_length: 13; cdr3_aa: CASSRAGYNEQFF; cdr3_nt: TGTGCCAGCAGCAGGGCAGGCTACAATGAGCAGTTCTTC
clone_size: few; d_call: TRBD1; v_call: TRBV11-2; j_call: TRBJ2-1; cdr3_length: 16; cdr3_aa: CASSSRGQSSYNEQFF; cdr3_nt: TGTGCCAGCAGCTCCAGGGGACAGAGCTCCTACAATGAGCAGTTCTTC
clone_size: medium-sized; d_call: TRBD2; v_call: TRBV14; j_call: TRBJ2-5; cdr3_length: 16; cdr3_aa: CASSQDTAGVRETQYF; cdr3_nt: TGTGCCAGCAGCCAAGATACAGCGGGAGTACGAGAGACCCAGTACTTC
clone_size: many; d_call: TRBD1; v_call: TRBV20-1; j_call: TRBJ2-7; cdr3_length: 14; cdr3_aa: CSARWDRSSYEQYF; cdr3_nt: TGCAGTGCTAGATGGGACAGGAGCTCCTACGAGCAGTACTTC
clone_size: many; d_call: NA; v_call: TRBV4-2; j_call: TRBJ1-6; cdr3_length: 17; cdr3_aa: CASSQVRGGNSNSPLHF; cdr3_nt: TGTGCCAGCAGCCAAGTTAGAGGGGGGAATAGTAATTCACCCCTCCACTTT
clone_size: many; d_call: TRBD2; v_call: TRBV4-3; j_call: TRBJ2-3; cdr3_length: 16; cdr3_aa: CASSHVLAGETDTQYF; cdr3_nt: TGCGCCAGCAGCCACGTCCTAGCGGGAGAGACAGATACGCAGTATTTT
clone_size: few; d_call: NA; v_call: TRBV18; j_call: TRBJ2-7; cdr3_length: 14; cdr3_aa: CASSPDREGFEQYF; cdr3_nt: TGTGCCAGCTCACCGGACAGGGAGGGTTTCGAGCAGTACTTC
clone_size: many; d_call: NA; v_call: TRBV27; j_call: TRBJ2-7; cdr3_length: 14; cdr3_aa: CASSPYAGPYEQYF; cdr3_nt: TGTGCCAGCAGCCCGTACGCGGGGCCCTACGAGCAGTACTTC
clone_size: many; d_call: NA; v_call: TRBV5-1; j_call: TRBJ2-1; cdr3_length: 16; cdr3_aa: CASSASGFSSYNEQFF; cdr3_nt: TGCGCCAGCAGCGCATCAGGGTTTAGCTCCTACAATGAGCAGTTCTTC
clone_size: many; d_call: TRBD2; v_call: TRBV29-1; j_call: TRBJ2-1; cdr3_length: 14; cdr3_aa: CSVRLAGGLDEQFF; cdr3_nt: TGCAGCGTTCGACTAGCGGGAGGGCTCGATGAGCAGTTCTTC
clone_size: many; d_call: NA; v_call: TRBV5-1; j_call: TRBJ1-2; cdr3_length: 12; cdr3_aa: CASHESNYGYTF; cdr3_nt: TGCGCCAGCCATGAGTCTAACTATGGCTACACCTTC
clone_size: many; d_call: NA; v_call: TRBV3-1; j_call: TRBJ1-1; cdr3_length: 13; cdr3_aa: CASSQALNTEAFF; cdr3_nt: TGTGCCAGCAGCCAAGCCCTGAACACTGAAGCTTTCTTT
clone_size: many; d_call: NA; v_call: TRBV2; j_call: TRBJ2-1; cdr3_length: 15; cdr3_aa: CASSPRERGSNEQFF; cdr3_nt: TGTGCCAGCAGTCCTCGGGAGAGGGGCTCGAATGAGCAGTTCTTC
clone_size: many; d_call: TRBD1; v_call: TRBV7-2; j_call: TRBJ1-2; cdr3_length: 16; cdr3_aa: CASSLVVGTGEHGYTF; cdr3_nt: TGTGCCAGCAGCTTAGTTGTAGGGACAGGAGAACATGGCTACACCTTC
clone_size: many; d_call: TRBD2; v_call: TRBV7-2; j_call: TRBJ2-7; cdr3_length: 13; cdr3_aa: CASSESGNLEQYF; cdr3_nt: TGTGCCAGCAGCGAGAGCGGGAATTTAGAGCAGTACTTC
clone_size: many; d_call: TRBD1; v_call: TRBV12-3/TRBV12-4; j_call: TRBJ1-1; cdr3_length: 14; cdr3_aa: CASNNRGGNTEAFF; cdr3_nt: TGTGCCAGCAACAACAGGGGAGGGAACACTGAAGCTTTCTTT
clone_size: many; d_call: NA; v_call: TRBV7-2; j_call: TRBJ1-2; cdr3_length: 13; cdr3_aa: CASSLDGNYGYTF; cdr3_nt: TGTGCCAGCAGCTTAGACGGAAACTATGGCTACACCTTC
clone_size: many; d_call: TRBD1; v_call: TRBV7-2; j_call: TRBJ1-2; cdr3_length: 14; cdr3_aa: CASSLEGTGNGYTF; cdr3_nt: TGTGCCAGCAGCTTAGAGGGGACAGGGAATGGCTACACCTTC
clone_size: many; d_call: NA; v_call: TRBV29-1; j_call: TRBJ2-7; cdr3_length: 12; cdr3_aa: CSVQGETYEQYF; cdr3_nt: TGCAGCGTGCAAGGGGAAACCTACGAGCAGTACTTC
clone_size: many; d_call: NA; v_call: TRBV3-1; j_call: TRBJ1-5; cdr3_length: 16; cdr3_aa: CASSLGVTYSNQPQHF; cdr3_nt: TGTGCCAGCAGCCTGGGAGTGACTTATAGCAATCAGCCCCAGCATTTT
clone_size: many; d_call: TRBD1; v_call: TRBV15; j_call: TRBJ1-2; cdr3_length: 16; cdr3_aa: CATSRDPGQLTYGYTF; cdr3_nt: TGTGCCACCAGCAGAGACCCGGGACAGTTAACCTATGGCTACACCTTC
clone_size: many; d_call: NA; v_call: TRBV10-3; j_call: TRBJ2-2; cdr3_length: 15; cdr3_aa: CAISEHQGDTGELFF; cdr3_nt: TGTGCCATCAGTGAGCACCAGGGTGACACCGGGGAGCTGTTTTTT
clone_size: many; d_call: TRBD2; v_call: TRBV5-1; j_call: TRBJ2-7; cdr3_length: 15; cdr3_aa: CASSLGTSRFYEQYF; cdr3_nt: TGCGCCAGCAGCTTGGGGACTAGCAGATTTTACGAGCAGTACTTC
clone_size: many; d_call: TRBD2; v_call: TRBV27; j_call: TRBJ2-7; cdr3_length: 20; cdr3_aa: CASSLSRGLAGEGSSYEQYF; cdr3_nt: TGTGCCAGCAGTTTATCTCGGGGACTAGCGGGAGAGGGGAGCTCCTACGAGCAGTACTTC
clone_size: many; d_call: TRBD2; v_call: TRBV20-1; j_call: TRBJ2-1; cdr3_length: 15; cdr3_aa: CSASNSGRDDNEQFF; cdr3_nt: TGCAGTGCTTCCAATAGCGGGAGGGACGACAATGAGCAGTTCTTC
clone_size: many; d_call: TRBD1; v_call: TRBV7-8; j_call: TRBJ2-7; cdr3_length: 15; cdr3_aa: CASSLAETGVDEQYF; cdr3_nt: TGTGCCAGCAGCTTAGCCGAGACAGGGGTGGACGAGCAGTACTTC
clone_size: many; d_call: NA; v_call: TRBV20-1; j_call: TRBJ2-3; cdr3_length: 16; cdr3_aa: CSARDVGGATTDTQYF; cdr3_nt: TGCAGTGCTAGAGATGTTGGGGGGGCGACCACAGATACGCAGTATTTT
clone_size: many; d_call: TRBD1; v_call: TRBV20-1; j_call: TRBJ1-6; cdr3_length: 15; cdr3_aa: CSARGGKTGDSPLHF; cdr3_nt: TGCAGTGCTAGGGGGGGAAAAACAGGGGATTCACCCCTCCACTTT
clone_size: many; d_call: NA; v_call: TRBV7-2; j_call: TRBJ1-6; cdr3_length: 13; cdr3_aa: CASSWNYNSPLHF; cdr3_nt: TGTGCCAGCAGTTGGAACTATAATTCACCCCTCCACTTT
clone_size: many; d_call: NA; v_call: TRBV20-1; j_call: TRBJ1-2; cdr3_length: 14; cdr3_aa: CSASWADLNYGYTF; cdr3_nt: TGCAGTGCTAGTTGGGCAGACCTTAACTATGGCTACACCTTC